This TCR beta chain emerged from a study of graft-versus-host responses after intestinal transplantation. Study as a whole: Every recipient had anti-thymocyte globulin induction and roughly 3 years of tacrolimus plus steroids. Notes on the study in general: GvH clones turned up in recipient marrow; some had shown up first in ileum or blood. In patients with graft-donor T cell macrochimerism, allograft graft-versus-host to host-versus-graft clonal ratios were high.

Of note for this clone: Its antigen is currently unknown.

Looked up from germline, CDR1 is SEHNR and CDR2 is FQNEAQ (reference sequence). The V end lost 0 bases, the J end lost 0 bases, and 18 bases lay between the germline ends. The CDR3 loop spans 19 amino acids. Clones were sequenced by immunoSEQ multiplex PCR, and TCRdb holds only the in-frame ones, with some missing. The table lists around 88,000 clones, roughly 87% of them singletons. This clonotype was sampled from a human donor who received an intestinal transplant. The rearrangement joins TRBV7-9 to TRBJ2-4, with a tentative D call TRBD1 (6 bases). Sample: unstimulated CD8+ T cells sorted from spleen or lymph node cells, taken before intestinal transplant. This CDR3 reads CASSLAGTGYPPAKNIQYF. CDR3 sequence (DNA): TGTGCCAGCAGCTTAGCTGGAACAGGGTACCCCCCAGCCAAAAACATTCAGTACTTC.